This T cell receptor (beta chain) is from a study of T cells after yellow fever vaccination. Study outcomes and limitations: Clonotypes appearing in both CD4 and CD8 compartments existed, and their share was small.

TCRdb re-analysed the 5' RACE reads in MiXCR, keeping a single row per CDR3 protein. Counted here are approximately 250,000 distinct CDR3 sequences, around 3.5% occurring once; the ten biggest clones make up approximately 18%. From germline, CDR1 is DFQATT and CDR2 SNEGSKA (reference sequence). Trimming stripped 4 bases from V and 4 bases from J, with 16 bases between. CDR3 size: 14 residues. This clonotype was found many times. Its antigen is undetermined. The sequence was obtained from a man younger than 35 who received the YFV17D yellow fever vaccine. The chain employs TRBV20-1 and TRBJ1-1; D is possibly TRBD1 (6 bases). Here the sequenced sample was PBMCs, taken 15 days after the yellow fever booster vaccination. The CDR3 region is CSAKSGGESTEAFF. CDR3 sequence (DNA): TGCAGTGCTAAATCCGGGGGCGAAAGCACTGAAGCTTTCTTT.